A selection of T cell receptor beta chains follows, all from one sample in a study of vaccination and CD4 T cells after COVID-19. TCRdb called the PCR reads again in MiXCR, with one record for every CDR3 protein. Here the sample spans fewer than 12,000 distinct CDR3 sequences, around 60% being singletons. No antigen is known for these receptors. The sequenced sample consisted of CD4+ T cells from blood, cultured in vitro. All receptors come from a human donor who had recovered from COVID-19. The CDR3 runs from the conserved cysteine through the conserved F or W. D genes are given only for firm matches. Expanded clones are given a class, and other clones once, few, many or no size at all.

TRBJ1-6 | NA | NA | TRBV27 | CASSSQPYNSPLHF | TGTGCCAGCAGTTCTCAGCCCTATAATTCACCCCTCCACTTT
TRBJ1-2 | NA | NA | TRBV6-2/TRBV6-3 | CASSSLDNYGYTF | TGTGCCAGCAGTTCCCTCGACAACTATGGCTACACCTTC
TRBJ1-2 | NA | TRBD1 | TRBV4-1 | CASRDLGQGNGYTF | TGCGCCAGCAGGGATCTAGGACAGGGTAATGGCTACACCTTC
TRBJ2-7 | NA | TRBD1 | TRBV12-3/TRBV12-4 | CASSWGTGVNEQYF | TGTGCCAGCAGTTGGGGGACAGGGGTCAACGAGCAGTACTTC
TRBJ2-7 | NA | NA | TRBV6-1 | CASSEEIGGYEQYF | TGTGCCAGCAGTGAAGAAATAGGGGGCTACGAGCAGTACTTC
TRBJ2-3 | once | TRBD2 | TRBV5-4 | CASSARLAGGGDTQYF | TGTGCCAGCAGCGCAAGACTAGCGGGAGGTGGAGATACGCAGTATTTT
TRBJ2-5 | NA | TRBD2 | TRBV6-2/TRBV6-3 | CASSSYRGLAGSRETQYF | TGTGCCAGCAGTTCCTATAGGGGACTAGCGGGGTCGAGAGAGACCCAGTACTTC
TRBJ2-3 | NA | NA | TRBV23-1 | CASSRGTHTDTQYF | TGCGCCAGCAGTCGGGGGACCCACACAGATACGCAGTATTTT
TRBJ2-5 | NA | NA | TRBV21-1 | CASSTRPGRGYLETQYF | TGTGCCAGCAGCACGAGGCCGGGCAGGGGTTATTTGGAGACCCAGTACTTC
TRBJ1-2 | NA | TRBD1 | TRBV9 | CASRSGTGGVGYTF | TGTGCCAGCAGATCCGGGACAGGGGGCGTTGGCTACACCTTC
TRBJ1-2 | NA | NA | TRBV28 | CAIPRGEYGYTF | TGTGCCATCCCAAGGGGGGAATATGGCTACACCTTC
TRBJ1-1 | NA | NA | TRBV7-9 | CASLGQNTEAFF | TGTGCCAGCCTCGGACAAAACACTGAAGCTTTCTTT
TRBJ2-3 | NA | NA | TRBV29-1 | CSGRDGGGDTQYF | TGCAGCGGAAGGGATGGAGGAGGAGATACGCAGTATTTT
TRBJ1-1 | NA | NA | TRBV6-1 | CASRRGITAEAFF | TGTGCCAGCAGGCGCGGGATCACCGCTGAAGCTTTCTTT
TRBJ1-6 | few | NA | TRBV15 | CATSGEGGAPLHF | TGTGCCACCAGCGGCGAGGGGGGCGCACCCCTCCACTTT
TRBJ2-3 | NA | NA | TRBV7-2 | CASSRDGRVTDTQYF | TGTGCCAGCAGCAGAGACGGCAGGGTTACAGATACGCAGTATTTT
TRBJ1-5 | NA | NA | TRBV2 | CASRAQRGSNQPQHF | TGTGCCAGCAGAGCGCAGAGGGGGAGCAATCAGCCCCAGCATTTT
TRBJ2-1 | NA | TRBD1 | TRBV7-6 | CASSLGPGQGANNEQFF | TGTGCCAGCAGCTTAGGTCCAGGACAGGGGGCAAACAATGAGCAGTTCTTC
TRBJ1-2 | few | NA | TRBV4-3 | CASSQDLVLYGYTF | TGCGCCAGCAGCCAAGATCTTGTGCTCTATGGCTACACCTTC
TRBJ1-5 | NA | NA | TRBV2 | CASSVRQPNNRPQHF | TGTGCCAGCAGTGTGCGGCAGCCCAATAATCGGCCCCAGCATTTT
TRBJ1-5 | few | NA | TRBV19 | CASRTPRALNQPQHF | TGTGCCAGTAGAACCCCCCGGGCCCTCAATCAGCCCCAGCATTTT
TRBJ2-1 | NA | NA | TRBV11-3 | CASRRGLNNEQFF | TGTGCCAGCAGGAGGGGCCTGAACAATGAGCAGTTCTTC
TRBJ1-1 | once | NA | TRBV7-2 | CASSLVVGQVNTEAFF | TGTGCCAGCAGCTTAGTAGTAGGGCAGGTGAACACTGAAGCTTTCTTT
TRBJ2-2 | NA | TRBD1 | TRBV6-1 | CASRWGQSNTGELFF | TGTGCCAGCAGATGGGGACAGTCGAACACCGGGGAGCTGTTTTTT
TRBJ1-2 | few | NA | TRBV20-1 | CSAPGGDPNYGYTF | TGCAGTGCCCCCGGGGGGGATCCTAACTATGGCTACACCTTC
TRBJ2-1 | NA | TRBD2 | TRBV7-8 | CASSLRTSYNEQFF | TGTGCCAGCAGCCTGAGGACTAGCTACAATGAGCAGTTCTTC
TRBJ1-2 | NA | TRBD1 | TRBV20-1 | CSTSPGQAGYTF | TGCAGTACGTCTCCGGGACAGGCTGGCTACACCTTC
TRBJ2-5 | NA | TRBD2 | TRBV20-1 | CSARERTRKETQYF | TGCAGTGCTAGAGAAAGGACTAGGAAAGAGACCCAGTACTTC
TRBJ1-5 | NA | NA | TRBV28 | CASAGGVHQPQHF | TGTGCCAGTGCGGGTGGGGTGCATCAGCCCCAGCATTTT
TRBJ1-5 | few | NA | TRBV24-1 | CATSGPLGQPQHF | TGTGCCACCAGTGGGCCGTTGGGACAGCCCCAGCATTTT
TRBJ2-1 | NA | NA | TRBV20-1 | CSAPRVDGFTYNEQFF | TGCAGTGCTCCCCGAGTGGACGGCTTCACCTACAATGAGCAGTTCTTC
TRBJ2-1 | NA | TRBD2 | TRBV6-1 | CASSPRGAGVDLGEQFF | TGTGCCAGCAGTCCCCGAGGAGCGGGGGTTGACTTGGGTGAGCAGTTCTTC
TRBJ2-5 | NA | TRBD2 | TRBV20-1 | CSCGAGGWEETQYF | TGCTCCTGTGGAGCGGGAGGTTGGGAGGAGACCCAGTACTTC
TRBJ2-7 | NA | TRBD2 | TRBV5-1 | CASSLVLAGGFYEQYF | TGCGCCAGCAGCTTGGTTTTGGCGGGGGGTTTCTACGAGCAGTACTTC
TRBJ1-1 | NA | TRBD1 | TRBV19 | CASSIAQGETEAFF | TGTGCCAGTAGTATAGCCCAGGGGGAAACTGAAGCTTTCTTT
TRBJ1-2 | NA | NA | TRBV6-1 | CASSERTAYGYTF | TGTGCCAGCAGTGAACGGACGGCCTATGGCTACACCTTC
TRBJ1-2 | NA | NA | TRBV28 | CASTAELPGYTF | TGTGCCAGCACCGCGGAGCTACCTGGCTACACCTTC
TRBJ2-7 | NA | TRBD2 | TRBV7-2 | CASLRTSGGTYEQYF | TGTGCCAGCTTGCGGACTAGCGGGGGAACCTACGAGCAGTACTTC
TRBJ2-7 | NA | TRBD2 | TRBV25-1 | CASSREGPYEQYF | TGTGCCAGCAGCCGGGAGGGCCCCTACGAGCAGTACTTC
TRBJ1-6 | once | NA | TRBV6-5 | CASSSDGYNSPLHF | TGTGCCAGCAGTTCGGACGGGTACAATTCACCCCTCCACTTT
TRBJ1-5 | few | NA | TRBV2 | CASSEGPQPQHF | TGTGCCAGCAGTGAAGGGCCGCAGCCCCAGCATTTT
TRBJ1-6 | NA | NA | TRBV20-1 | CSARDAFRGPNIDSPLHF | TGCAGTGCTAGAGATGCCTTTCGGGGTCCCAACATCGATTCACCCCTCCACTTT
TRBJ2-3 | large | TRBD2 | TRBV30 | CAWTRLAGSTDTQYF | TGTGCCTGGACGCGCCTAGCGGGCTCCACAGATACGCAGTATTTT
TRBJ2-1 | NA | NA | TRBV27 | CASSRGTSYNEQFF | TGTGCCAGCAGTCGAGGGACCTCCTACAATGAGCAGTTCTTC
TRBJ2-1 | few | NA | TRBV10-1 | CASSESDWGNEQFF | TGCGCCAGCAGTGAGTCCGATTGGGGTAATGAGCAGTTCTTC
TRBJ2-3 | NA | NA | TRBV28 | CASSLLQGSGTDTQYF | TGTGCCAGCAGTCTCCTTCAGGGTTCAGGAACAGATACGCAGTATTTT